This T cell receptor beta chain was captured in a study of T cell responses to AZD1222 COVID-19 vaccine. Clones were read by immunoSEQ multiplex PCR, and TCRdb kept only the in-frame ones, dropping some. Among about 150,000 clones listed, around 90% were seen once. Per germline, CDR1 MNHEY and CDR2 SVGAGI. The germline V and J ends were trimmed by 8 bases and 2 bases, with 10 bases remaining between them. This CDR3 comprises 12 residues. The rearrangement links TRBV6-5 to TRBJ2-7, with unresolved D. The clonotype originates from an adult in good health. The sample consisted of peripheral blood, taken on day 0 of AZD1222 vaccination. The CDR3 coding sequence is TGTGCCAGCGGGAATACCCCCTACGAGCAGTACTTC. This gives the protein CASGNTPYEQYF.